The sequence of this T cell receptor beta chain was determined in a study of shared T cell receptors in the human thymus. Sequencing was performed with immunoSEQ multiplex PCR; in TCRdb, only in-frame clones are kept and a portion is missing. Here the sample spans about 660,000 clones, roughly 88% being singletons. The length of the CDR3 is 16 residues. The V end was cut by 0 bases, the J end by 0 bases, with 12 bases between. Germline lookup yields CDR1 SGHDN and CDR2 FVKESK. Another study also made use of these data, one on human thymus T cells. That report adds: Donation came from healthy Finnish infants having corrective surgery for congenital heart defects. Resections removed during corrective heart surgery provided the thymus tissue used. Repertoires from thymus and blood appeared to show biased V and J gene usage. What related research reported was that thymic repertoires overlapped highly among unrelated individuals.

The sequenced material came from thymocytes. This chain joins TRBV14 and TRBJ2-7; D is possibly TRBD2 (5 bases). The TCR originated in a boy younger than two with a congenital heart defect. The CDR3 here is CASSQDPGKGSYEQYF. DNA for the CDR3: TGTGCCAGCAGCCAAGATCCCGGGAAGGGCTCCTACGAGCAGTACTTC.